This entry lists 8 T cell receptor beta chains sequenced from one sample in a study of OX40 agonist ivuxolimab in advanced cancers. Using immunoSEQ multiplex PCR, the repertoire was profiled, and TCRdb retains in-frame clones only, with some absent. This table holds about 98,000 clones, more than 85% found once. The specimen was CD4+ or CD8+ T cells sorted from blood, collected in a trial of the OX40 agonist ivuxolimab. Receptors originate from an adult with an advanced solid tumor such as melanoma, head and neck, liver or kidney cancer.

The DNA of the CDR3 is TGTGCCAGTGTGCGGGGGGCAGGTTCACCCCTCCACTTT. Protein product: CASVRGAGSPLHF. The chain recombines TRBV19 with TRBJ1-6, with TRBD1 as a possible D gene (6 bases). The V and J ends lost 8 bases and 9 bases respectively, with 14 bases between them. CDR3 size: 13 residues. Germline V CDR1 and CDR2: LNHDA, SQIVND (reference sequence).

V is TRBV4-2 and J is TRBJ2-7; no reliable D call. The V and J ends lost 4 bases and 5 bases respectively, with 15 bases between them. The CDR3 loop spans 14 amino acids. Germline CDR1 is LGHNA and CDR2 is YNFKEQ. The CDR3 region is CASSRTKGTDEQYF. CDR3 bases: TGTGCCAGCAGCCGAACCAAAGGTACGGACGAGCAGTACTTC.

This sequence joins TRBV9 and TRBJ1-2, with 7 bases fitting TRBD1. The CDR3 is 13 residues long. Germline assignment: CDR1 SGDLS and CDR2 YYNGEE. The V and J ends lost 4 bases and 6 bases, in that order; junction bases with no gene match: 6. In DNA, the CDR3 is TGTGCCAGCAGCCCTTGGGACAGCGATGGCTACACCTTC. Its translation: CASSPWDSDGYTF.

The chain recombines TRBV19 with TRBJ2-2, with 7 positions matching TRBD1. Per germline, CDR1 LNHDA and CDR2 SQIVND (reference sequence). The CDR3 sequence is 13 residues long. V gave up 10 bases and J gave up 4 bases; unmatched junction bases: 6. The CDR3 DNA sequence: TGTGCCACTAAACCAGGGGGCACCGGGGAGCTGTTTTTT. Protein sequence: CATKPGGTGELFF.

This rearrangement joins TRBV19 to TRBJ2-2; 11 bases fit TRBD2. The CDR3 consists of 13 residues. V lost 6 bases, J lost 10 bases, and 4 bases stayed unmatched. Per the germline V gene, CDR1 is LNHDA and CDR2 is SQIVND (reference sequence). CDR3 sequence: CASRTSGVSELFF. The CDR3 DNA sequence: TGTGCCAGTAGGACTAGCGGGGTCTCGGAGCTGTTTTTT. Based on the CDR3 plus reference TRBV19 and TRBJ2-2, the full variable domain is DGGITQSPKYLFRKEGQNVTLSCEQNLNHDAMYWYRQDPGQGLRLIYYSQIVNDFQKGDIAEGYSVSREKKESFPLTVTSAQKNPTAFYLCASRTSGVSELFFGEGSRLTVL.

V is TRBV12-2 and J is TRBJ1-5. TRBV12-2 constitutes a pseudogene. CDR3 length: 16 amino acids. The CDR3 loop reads CASPSIPRVGKQPQHF. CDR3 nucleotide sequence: TGTGCAAGTCCCTCTATCCCCAGGGTCGGGAAGCAGCCCCAGCATTTT.

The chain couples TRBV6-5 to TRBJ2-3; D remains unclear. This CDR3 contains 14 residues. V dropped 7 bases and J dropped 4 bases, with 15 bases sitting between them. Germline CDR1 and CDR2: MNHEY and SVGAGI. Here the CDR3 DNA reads TGTGCCAGCACTCTATCAGTTTCCTCAGATACGCAGTATTTT. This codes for CASTLSVSSDTQYF.

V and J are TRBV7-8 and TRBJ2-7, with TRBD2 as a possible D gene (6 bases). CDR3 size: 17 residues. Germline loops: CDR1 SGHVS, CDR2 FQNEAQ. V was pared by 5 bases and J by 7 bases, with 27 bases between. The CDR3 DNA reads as TGTGCCAGCAGCCCGACCGGGGGAGTGACCTCGTCTGGGGAGCAGTACGTC. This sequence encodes CASSPTGGVTSSGEQYV.